A selection of T cell receptor beta chains follows, all from one sample in a study of early T cells in non-severe SARS-CoV-2 infection. TCRdb re-derived calls from the 5' RACE reads in MiXCR, one entry per CDR3 protein. The top ten hold about 15% of the sample, which has 50,000 to 65,000 distinct CDR3 sequences, around 20% seen once. Sequencing used whole blood, obtained at baseline. Receptors were obtained from an adult who was a healthcare worker with PCR-confirmed SARS-CoV-2 infection or an uninfected control (not recorded which). Each CDR3 is given with its conserved first and last residue. Each record gives: J gene, V gene, clone size, D gene, CDR3 DNA, CDR3 protein. The D gene is left open where the match is weak. Expanded clones get a size class; other rows say once, few or many, or leave the size out.

>TRBJ2-5|TRBV12-3/TRBV12-4|-|-
TGTGCCAGCAGTTTATCCTTCGGTTTACAAGAGACCCAGTACTTC
CASSLSFGLQETQYF
>TRBJ2-3|TRBV7-8|few|TRBD1
TGTGCCAGCAGCCGGGACAGGGGTTTCACAGATACGCAGTATTTT
CASSRDRGFTDTQYF
>TRBJ2-4|TRBV12-3/TRBV12-4|-|-
TGTGCCAGCAGTTTGGCCGGGACCGCCAAAAACATTCAGTACTTC
CASSLAGTAKNIQYF
>TRBJ2-5|TRBV5-5|few|-
TGTGCCAGCAACTCAATGGGCAGGGGAGAGACCCAGTACTTC
CASNSMGRGETQYF
>TRBJ2-7|TRBV4-2|-|-
TGTGCCAGCAGCCACCCCGAGTCGGTCTACGTGCAGTACTTC
CASSHPESVYVQYF
>TRBJ2-7|TRBV5-4|few|-
TGTGCCAGCAGCCGATTCGGACTCTACGAGCAGTACTTC
CASSRFGLYEQYF
>TRBJ1-2|TRBV19|few|TRBD1
TGTGCCAGTAGTCTCAAGGGGACAGGCCTTAACTATGGCTACACCTTC
CASSLKGTGLNYGYTF
>TRBJ1-4|TRBV19|-|TRBD1
TGTGCCAGTAGCCCTGGGGTACAGGGGGCTAATGAAAAACTGTTTTTT
CASSPGVQGANEKLFF
>TRBJ2-2|TRBV7-9|-|-
TGTGCCAGCAGCTTCAAGGGATCAACCGGGGAGCTGTTTTTT
CASSFKGSTGELFF
>TRBJ2-2|TRBV5-4|few|-
TGTGCCAGCAGCTTAGGACAAGTCAGGACCGGGGAGCTGTTTTTT
CASSLGQVRTGELFF
>TRBJ1-5|TRBV24-1|-|-
TGTGCCACCAGTGCTCAGTACAAATATAGCAATCAGCCCCAGCATTTT
CATSAQYKYSNQPQHF
>TRBJ2-3|TRBV18|-|-
TGTGCCAGCTCACAGACTCAACGGGATACGCAGTATTTT
CASSQTQRDTQYF
>TRBJ2-1|TRBV7-9|-|-
TGTGCCAGCAGCTTGATTAGCGGCTTGTACAATGAGCAGTTCTTC
CASSLISGLYNEQFF
>TRBJ2-7|TRBV2|few|-
TGTGCCAGCAGTGAACTACAGCCTGAAACCTACGAGCAGTACTTC
CASSELQPETYEQYF
>TRBJ2-1|TRBV18|few|-
TGTGCCAGCTCACCCCCATTGAACCGGGGCAATGAGCAGTTCTTC
CASSPPLNRGNEQFF
>TRBJ2-2|TRBV19|few|-
TGTGCCAGTAGCGGCAGCCACACCGGGGAGCTGTTTTTT
CASSGSHTGELFF
>TRBJ1-3|TRBV5-1|-|-
TGCGCCAGCAGAACTGGAAACACCATATATTTT
CASRTGNTIYF
>TRBJ1-1|TRBV6-1|-|-
TGTGCCAGCAGGGGAGCACGCAGGGACACTGAAGCTTTCTTT
CASRGARRDTEAFF
>TRBJ1-4|TRBV7-9|few|-
TGTGCCAGCACCTCAGTCGAGGGCGGTGAAAAACTGTTTTTT
CASTSVEGGEKLFF
>TRBJ2-3|TRBV7-9|many|TRBD2
TGTGCCAGCGGAAGTGGGACCGGGGGGTTGGCAGATACGCAGTATTTT
CASGSGTGGLADTQYF
>TRBJ2-1|TRBV4-1|-|-
TGCGCCAGCAGCCCTAGCGATGGTGCCTACAATGAGCAGTTCTTC
CASSPSDGAYNEQFF
>TRBJ1-2|TRBV7-9|few|-
TGTGCCAGCAGTCGCTACACCTTC
CASSRYTF
>TRBJ1-2|TRBV18|-|-
TGTGCCAGCTCACCGATGGGACGCGAAGGCTACACCTTC
CASSPMGREGYTF
>TRBJ2-3|TRBV19|-|-
TGTGCCAGTAGCGTCCGAGGCGGCACAGATACGCAGTATTTT
CASSVRGGTDTQYF
>TRBJ2-3|TRBV7-2|-|TRBD2
TGTGCCAGCAGCCGGCCGGGACTAGATGCAGATACGCAGTATTTT
CASSRPGLDADTQYF
>TRBJ1-1|TRBV20-1|-|-
TGCAGTGCTGGTAGAGCAGGAGAAGCTTTCTTT
CSAGRAGEAFF
>TRBJ2-7|TRBV5-1|-|-
TGCGCCAGCAGCTTACACGACGGAATCTCCTACGAGCAGTACTTC
CASSLHDGISYEQYF
>TRBJ2-7|TRBV7-2|few|-
TGTGCCAGCAGCTTAGAAAGGTTCGGACGGTACTTC
CASSLERFGRYF
>TRBJ2-3|TRBV2|few|-
TGTGCCAGCAGTAAAGAAAATACGCAGTATTTT
CASSKENTQYF
>TRBJ1-1|TRBV18|-|TRBD1
TGTGCCAGCTCCCAAACAGGGGGCTACACTGAAGCTTTCTTT
CASSQTGGYTEAFF
>TRBJ2-5|TRBV14|few|-
TGTGCCAGCAGCCAAGATCCGGGGGAGACCCAGTACTTC
CASSQDPGETQYF
>TRBJ2-2|TRBV27|-|TRBD1
TGTGCCAGCGGAGGACAGGGGAACGGGGAGCTGTTTTTT
CASGGQGNGELFF
>TRBJ2-2|TRBV20-1|few|-
TGCAGTGCTAGAGGGGGGGCGAACACCGGGGAGCTGTTTTTT
CSARGGANTGELFF
>TRBJ2-4|TRBV2|few|-
TGTGCCAGCAGTGACTCGGTGATTCAGTACTTC
CASSDSVIQYF
>TRBJ1-4|TRBV4-2|-|-
TGTGCCAGCAGCCAAGATGGCGACGGAGGGACCCGAAATGGACTGTTTTTT
CASSQDGDGGTRNGLFF
>TRBJ2-1|TRBV20-1|few|-
TGCAGTGTCATTAGCGGAAGCTCCTACAATGAGCAGTTCTTC
CSVISGSSYNEQFF
>TRBJ2-1|TRBV29-1|few|-
TGCAGCGCTTCCCAACGGCCCTACAATGAGCAGTTCTTC
CSASQRPYNEQFF
>TRBJ1-1|TRBV7-2|few|-
TGTGCCAGCAACGAGAACCAGGCAGGGAACACTGAAGCTTTCTTT
CASNENQAGNTEAFF
>TRBJ2-3|TRBV9|few|-
TGTGCCAGCAGCTTTAGCCGGGGGGCCACAGATACGCAGTATTTT
CASSFSRGATDTQYF
>TRBJ2-3|TRBV29-1|-|-
TGCAGCGTGGAAGGGAGCACAGATACGCAGTATTTT
CSVEGSTDTQYF
>TRBJ1-5|TRBV6-6|few|TRBD1
TGTGCCAGCAGTGACAGGGGATGGCAGCCCCAGCATTTT
CASSDRGWQPQHF
>TRBJ1-1|TRBV30|many|-
TGTGCCTGGACGGACGGAGGGGTAAAGAAAGCTTTCTTT
CAWTDGGVKKAFF
>TRBJ2-7|TRBV3-1|few|-
TGTGCCAGCAGCCAAGTGGGAACCTACGAGCAGTACTTC
CASSQVGTYEQYF
>TRBJ2-7|TRBV6-5|medium-sized|TRBD2
TGTGCCAGCAGTTCAGGAGGGGAGGGTGGCTACGAGCAGTACTTC
CASSSGGEGGYEQYF
>TRBJ2-7|TRBV7-9|many|TRBD1
TGTGCCAGCAATACAGGGGGCGAAGCCGAGCAGTACTTC
CASNTGGEAEQYF
>TRBJ2-5|TRBV7-3|-|-
TGTGCCAGCAGCTCCGGACCGGCCCAAGAGACCCAGTACTTC
CASSSGPAQETQYF